This TCR beta chain stems from a study of blood T cell repertoires in COVID-19. Study summary: Samples taken during acute and convalescent COVID-19 were collected in the United States, Italy and Spain.

CDR3 length equals 14 residues. J was trimmed by 8 bases and V by 5 bases; bases with no gene match: 7. The germline CDR1 and CDR2 sequences are SGHTA and FQGNSA. Assay: immunoSEQ multiplex PCR; the TCRdb copy retains only in-frame clones and omits some. The sample lists around 65,000 clones, about 85% occurring once. Sample: peripheral blood. The V and J genes are TRBV7-2 and TRBJ2-1; 9 nucleotides match TRBD2. The clonotype originates from an older man with acute or convalescent COVID-19. In DNA, the CDR3 is TGTGCCAGCAGCAACCGGGGCGGGGGGGATGAGCAGTTCTTC. It specifies CASSNRGGGDEQFF. Using reference TRBV7-2 and TRBJ2-1 for the parts outside the CDR3, the full variable domain is GAGVSQSPSNKVTEKGKDVELRCDPISGHTALYWYRQSLGQGLEFLIYFQGNSAPDKSGLPSDRFSAERTGGSVSTLTIQRTQQEDSAVYLCASSNRGGGDEQFFGPGTRLTVL.